A selection of T cell receptor beta chains follows, all from one sample in a study of chemoradiotherapy in HPV16-positive cancers. Profiling relied on immunoSEQ multiplex PCR, and the TCRdb table lists in-frame clones only, not all of them. The data hold 6,600 or so clones, with 75% to 90% observed a single time. The sequenced sample was tumor tissue, obtained from a patient who underwent chemoradiotherapy. The receptors were gathered from a human donor with HPV-associated anogenital cancer. CDR3s include the opening cysteine and the closing phenylalanine or tryptophan. The D gene is left open where the match is weak. The listing skips clone size in some rows; elsewhere it reads once, few, many or a size class.

j_call: TRBJ1-3; d_call: TRBD1; v_call: TRBV6-6; clone_size: -; cdr3_aa: CASSYNLRGEGNTIYF; cdr3_nt: TGTGCCAGCAGTTACAACCTCAGGGGGGAAGGAAACACCATATATTTT
j_call: TRBJ2-1; d_call: TRBD2; v_call: TRBV25-1; clone_size: once; cdr3_aa: CASSGLAGNEQFF; cdr3_nt: TGTGCCAGCTCCGGACTAGCCGGCAATGAGCAGTTCTTC
j_call: TRBJ2-5; d_call: -; v_call: TRBV5-6; clone_size: -; cdr3_aa: CASSRGQLQETQYF; cdr3_nt: TGTGCCAGCAGCCGCGGACAACTACAAGAGACCCAGTACTTC
j_call: TRBJ1-5; d_call: -; v_call: TRBV5-4; clone_size: -; cdr3_aa: CASSIQGVGQPQHF; cdr3_nt: TGTGCCAGCAGTATACAGGGTGTGGGTCAGCCCCAGCATTTT
j_call: TRBJ1-2; d_call: TRBD1; v_call: TRBV7-2; clone_size: -; cdr3_aa: CASSPQGRYGYTF; cdr3_nt: TGTGCCAGCAGCCCACAGGGGAGGTATGGCTACACCTTC
j_call: TRBJ2-1; d_call: TRBD2; v_call: TRBV12-5; clone_size: -; cdr3_aa: CASGQGLAGYNEQFF; cdr3_nt: TGTGCTAGTGGACAGGGACTAGCGGGGTACAATGAGCAGTTCTTC
j_call: TRBJ1-1; d_call: TRBD1; v_call: TRBV25-1; clone_size: -; cdr3_aa: CASSDITGAGNTEAFF; cdr3_nt: TGTGCCAGCAGTGACATCACAGGGGCTGGGAACACTGAAGCTTTCTTT
j_call: TRBJ1-1; d_call: TRBD1; v_call: TRBV18; clone_size: -; cdr3_aa: CASSPLPGQGGNTEAFF; cdr3_nt: TGTGCCAGCTCACCTTTACCCGGACAGGGAGGGAACACTGAAGCTTTCTTT
j_call: TRBJ2-7; d_call: TRBD2; v_call: TRBV4-2; clone_size: -; cdr3_aa: CASSQLLALQTYEQYF; cdr3_nt: TGTGCCAGCAGCCAACTACTAGCGCTCCAGACCTACGAGCAGTACTTC
j_call: TRBJ2-5; d_call: TRBD1; v_call: TRBV18; clone_size: -; cdr3_aa: CASSPRQGVQETQYF; cdr3_nt: TGTGCCAGCTCACCTAGACAGGGCGTGCAAGAGACCCAGTACTTC
j_call: TRBJ2-2; d_call: -; v_call: TRBV10-3; clone_size: -; cdr3_aa: CAISAAGLTHLNPGELFF; cdr3_nt: TGTGCCATCAGTGCCGCGGGGCTAACCCACTTGAATCCCGGGGAGCTGTTTTTT
j_call: TRBJ1-1; d_call: -; v_call: TRBV12-5; clone_size: -; cdr3_aa: CASGPADLGAFF; cdr3_nt: TGTGCTAGTGGCCCCGCTGACCTAGGCGCTTTCTTT
j_call: TRBJ2-7; d_call: TRBD1; v_call: TRBV11-3; clone_size: -; cdr3_aa: CASSSPGQSYYEQYF; cdr3_nt: TGTGCCAGCAGCTCCCCGGGACAGTCATACTACGAGCAGTACTTC
j_call: TRBJ1-1; d_call: -; v_call: TRBV7-6; clone_size: -; cdr3_aa: CASSLGQMDTEAFF; cdr3_nt: TGTGCCAGCAGCCTCGGACAGATGGACACTGAAGCTTTCTTT
j_call: TRBJ2-3; d_call: -; v_call: TRBV19; clone_size: -; cdr3_aa: CASGSVDTQYF; cdr3_nt: TGTGCCAGTGGGAGCGTAGATACGCAGTATTTT
j_call: TRBJ2-7; d_call: -; v_call: TRBV7-8; clone_size: -; cdr3_aa: CASSTRDDSYEQYF; cdr3_nt: TGTGCCAGCAGCACCAGGGACGATTCCTACGAGCAGTACTTC
j_call: TRBJ1-5; d_call: TRBD1; v_call: TRBV30; clone_size: -; cdr3_aa: CAWTRGTGRGQPQHF; cdr3_nt: TGTGCCTGGACCAGAGGGACAGGGCGAGGGCAGCCCCAGCATTTT
j_call: TRBJ2-2; d_call: -; v_call: TRBV11-2; clone_size: -; cdr3_aa: CASSLGGSDTGELFF; cdr3_nt: TGTGCCAGCAGCTTAGGGGGGAGCGACACCGGGGAGCTGTTTTTT
j_call: TRBJ2-5; d_call: TRBD1; v_call: TRBV19; clone_size: -; cdr3_aa: CASSIEGQVGETQYF; cdr3_nt: TGTGCCAGTAGTATAGAGGGACAGGTCGGAGAGACCCAGTACTTC
j_call: TRBJ1-3; d_call: TRBD1; v_call: TRBV18; clone_size: -; cdr3_aa: CASSLDRGSGNTIYF; cdr3_nt: TGTGCCAGCTCACTCGACAGGGGTAGTGGAAACACCATATATTTT
j_call: TRBJ2-1; d_call: TRBD1; v_call: TRBV6-6; clone_size: -; cdr3_aa: CASRDRATFF; cdr3_nt: TGTGCCAGCAGAGACAGGGCGACGTTCTTC
j_call: TRBJ1-4; d_call: -; v_call: TRBV19; clone_size: -; cdr3_aa: CASSAGVATNEKLFF; cdr3_nt: TGTGCCAGTAGTGCAGGGGTTGCAACTAATGAAAAACTGTTTTTT
j_call: TRBJ2-7; d_call: TRBD2; v_call: TRBV30; clone_size: -; cdr3_aa: CAWSPGGTSPYEQYF; cdr3_nt: TGTGCCTGGAGTCCGGGAGGGACTAGCCCCTACGAGCAGTACTTC
j_call: TRBJ2-7; d_call: -; v_call: TRBV6-5; clone_size: -; cdr3_aa: CASSYSTEQYF; cdr3_nt: TGTGCCAGCAGTTACTCGACCGAGCAGTACTTC
j_call: TRBJ2-1; d_call: -; v_call: TRBV5-1; clone_size: -; cdr3_aa: CASRLALDGNEQFF; cdr3_nt: TGCGCCAGCAGGTTGGCACTAGACGGGAATGAGCAGTTCTTC
j_call: TRBJ2-1; d_call: -; v_call: TRBV7-2; clone_size: once; cdr3_aa: CASSLGGEYNEQFF; cdr3_nt: TGTGCCAGCAGCTTGGGCGGTGAATACAATGAGCAGTTCTTC
j_call: TRBJ2-7; d_call: -; v_call: TRBV9; clone_size: -; cdr3_aa: CASSVTPSYEQYF; cdr3_nt: TGTGCCAGCAGCGTGACTCCGTCCTACGAGCAGTACTTC
j_call: TRBJ2-7; d_call: -; v_call: TRBV19; clone_size: -; cdr3_aa: CASSIGGQSMNEQYF; cdr3_nt: TGTGCCAGTAGTATAGGGGGCCAGAGTATGAACGAGCAGTACTTC
j_call: TRBJ2-7; d_call: -; v_call: TRBV4-1; clone_size: -; cdr3_aa: CASSQAVQTRGEQYF; cdr3_nt: TGCGCCAGCAGCCAAGCTGTTCAGACGAGGGGGGAGCAGTACTTC
j_call: TRBJ2-1; d_call: -; v_call: TRBV9; clone_size: -; cdr3_aa: CASSIESQAYNEQFF; cdr3_nt: TGTGCCAGCAGCATCGAATCACAGGCTTACAATGAGCAGTTCTTC
j_call: TRBJ2-1; d_call: -; v_call: TRBV7-3; clone_size: few; cdr3_aa: CASSVSTGNNEQFF; cdr3_nt: TGTGCCAGCAGCGTCTCTACAGGGAACAATGAGCAGTTCTTC
j_call: TRBJ2-1; d_call: -; v_call: TRBV6-5; clone_size: -; cdr3_aa: CASSKGLSNEQFF; cdr3_nt: TGTGCCAGCAGCAAGGGACTTAGCAATGAGCAGTTCTTC
j_call: TRBJ2-5; d_call: -; v_call: TRBV25-1; clone_size: -; cdr3_aa: CASSAVGAETQYF; cdr3_nt: TGTGCCAGCAGTGCCGTGGGCGCGGAGACCCAGTACTTC
j_call: TRBJ2-3; d_call: -; v_call: TRBV7-8; clone_size: -; cdr3_aa: CASSDSGPADTQYF; cdr3_nt: TGTGCCAGCAGCGACTCGGGTCCAGCGGATACGCAGTATTTT